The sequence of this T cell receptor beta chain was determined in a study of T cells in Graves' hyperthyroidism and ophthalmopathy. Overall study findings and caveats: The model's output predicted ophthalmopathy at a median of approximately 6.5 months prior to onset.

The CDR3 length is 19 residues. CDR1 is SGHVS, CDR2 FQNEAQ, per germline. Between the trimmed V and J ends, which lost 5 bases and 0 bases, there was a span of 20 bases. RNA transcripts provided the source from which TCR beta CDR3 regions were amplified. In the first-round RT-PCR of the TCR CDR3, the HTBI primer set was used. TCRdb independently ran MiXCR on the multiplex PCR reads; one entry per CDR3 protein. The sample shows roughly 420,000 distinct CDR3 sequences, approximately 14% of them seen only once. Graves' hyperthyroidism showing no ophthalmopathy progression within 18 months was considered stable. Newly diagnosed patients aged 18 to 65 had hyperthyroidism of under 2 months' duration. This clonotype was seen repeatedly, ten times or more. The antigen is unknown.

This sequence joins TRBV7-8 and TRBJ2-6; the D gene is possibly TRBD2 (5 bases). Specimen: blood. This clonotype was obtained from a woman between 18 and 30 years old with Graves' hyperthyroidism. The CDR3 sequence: CASSPGYGFGNSGANVLTF. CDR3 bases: TGTGCCAGCAGCCCAGGATACGGGTTCGGGAACTCTGGGGCCAACGTCCTGACTTTC. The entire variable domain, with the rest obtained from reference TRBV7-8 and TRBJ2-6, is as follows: GAGVSQSPRYKVAKRGQDVALRCDPISGHVSLFWYQQALGQGPEFLTYFQNEAQLDKSGLPSDRFFAERPEGSVSTLKIQRTQQEDSAVYLCASSPGYGFGNSGANVLTFGAGSRLTVL.